These 24 T cell receptor beta chains share one sample of origin, sequenced in a study of T-cell reconstitution after alpha-beta-depleted transplantation in children. The TCRbeta library incorporated unique molecular identifiers. TCRdb reprocessed the PCR reads with MiXCR, giving one entry per CDR3 protein. Seen here are 500,000 or so distinct CDR3 sequences, more than 9.5% observed once, and the top ten hold around 15%. The starting material was PBMCs, mostly from graft donor cells, obtained 180 days after TCRalphabeta/CD19-depleted stem cell transplant. The receptors were gathered from a female patient between 2 and 15 years old who had a stem cell transplant for aplastic anemia, so the T cells may come from the graft donor.

This clonotype came up many times. This chain links TRBV5-5 with TRBJ2-7; TRBD1 agrees at 8 bases. Trimming at V came to 4 bases and at J to 4 bases, leaving 10 bases not matched to a gene. This CDR3 is built from 15 residues. CDR1 is SGHKS, CDR2 YYEKEE, per germline (reference sequence). The CDR3, as DNA: TGTGCCAGCAGCCCGCCTCGGAACAGGGGGTACGAGCAGTACTTC. It yields the protein CASSPPRNRGYEQYF.

In this sample, this clonotype turned up many times. V usage is TRBV7-2 and J usage is TRBJ2-1; 11 nucleotides line up with TRBD2. The CDR3 is made up of 15 amino acids. Germline CDR1 SGHTA, CDR2 FQGNSA. V shed 6 bases, J shed 4 bases, and the junction held 5 bases outside the gene matches. The CDR3, as DNA: TGTGCCAGCAGTCCGCGGACTAGCGGGTACAATGAGCAGTTCTTC. Its protein is CASSPRTSGYNEQFF.

The chain couples TRBV9 to TRBJ1-3; 7 positions match TRBD1. This CDR3 region has 18 residues. Germline CDR1 SGDLS, CDR2 YYNGEE. Losses at the gene ends were 0 bases for V and 0 bases for J; bases not matched to a gene: 9. The CDR3 DNA sequence: TGTGCCAGCAGCGTAGGGGAAAGGGGGACAGCCTCTGGAAACACCATATATTTT. It yields the protein CASSVGERGTASGNTIYF.

The chain links TRBV12-3 or TRBV12-4 to TRBJ1-5; D is ambiguous. Trimming removed 4 bases from V and 4 bases from J, with 17 bases in between. This CDR3 is 16 amino acids long. CDR3 residues: CASSSKTRGSNQPQHF. Written as DNA, the CDR3 is TGTGCCAGCAGTTCGAAGACTCGGGGTTCAAATCAGCCCCAGCATTTT.

The chain couples TRBV7-3 to TRBJ1-2; D is perhaps TRBD1 (6 bases). V shed 5 bases and J shed 0 bases, with 19 bases lying between them. The CDR3 extends over 17 amino acids. The germline CDR1 and CDR2 sequences are SGHTA and FQGTGA. This chain's CDR3 is CASSGPFRQVTNYGYTF. CDR3 bases: TGTGCCAGCAGCGGCCCCTTCCGACAGGTGACTAACTATGGCTACACCTTC.

This chain connects TRBV28 to TRBJ2-7; 10 nucleotides agree with TRBD1. The V gene end was trimmed by 3 bases and the J gene end by 5 bases; junction bases not matched to a gene: 7. Germline V gene lookup returns CDR1 MDHEN and CDR2 SYDVKM. The CDR3 runs to 15 residues. CDR3 DNA: TGTGCCAGCAGTTTTAGGACAGGGGGTTTCGACGAGCAGTACTTC. Translation gives CASSFRTGGFDEQYF.

This clonotype was seen only a few times. The J gene is TRBJ2-3, the V gene TRBV7-2, with D perhaps TRBD2 (6 bases). Germline loops: CDR1 SGHTA, CDR2 FQGNSA. The CDR3 is made up of 15 amino acids. Between the trimmed V and J ends, which lost 1 base and 0 bases, there was a span of 8 bases. As DNA, the CDR3 is TGTGCCAGCAGCTTAGTGGGGGGAAGCACAGATACGCAGTATTTT. As protein: CASSLVGGSTDTQYF. The full variable domain, in which reference TRBV7-2 and TRBJ2-3 provide the parts outside the CDR3, is GAGVSQSPSNKVTEKGKDVELRCDPISGHTALYWYRQSLGQGLEFLIYFQGNSAPDKSGLPSDRFSAERTGGSVSTLTIQRTQQEDSAVYLCASSLVGGSTDTQYFGPGTRLTVL.

This clonotype was found a few times. The rearrangement uses TRBV18 and TRBJ2-3, with D perhaps being TRBD1 or TRBD2 (5 bases each). Germline assignment: CDR1 KGHSH and CDR2 LQKENI. The CDR3 extends over 16 amino acids. Deletions cut 6 bases from V and 0 bases from J, with 16 bases between. The CDR3: CASSRRGSPSTDTQYF. Here the CDR3 DNA reads TGTGCCAGCTCCCGCCGGGGCAGCCCTAGCACAGATACGCAGTATTTT. The full variable domain, its missing parts supplied by reference TRBV18 and TRBJ2-3, is NAGVMQNPRHLVRRRGQEARLRCSPMKGHSHVYWYRQLPEEGLKFMVYLQKENIIDESGMPKERFSAEFPKEGPSILRIQQVVRGDSAAYFCASSRRGSPSTDTQYFGPGTRLTVL.

This clonotype was picked up many times. The rearrangement joins TRBV4-3 to TRBJ2-3; D is uncertain. Trimming took 0 bases from V and 2 from J, leaving 9 bases between them. Germline CDR1 and CDR2: LGHNA and YSLEER. The CDR3 has 15 residues. CDR3 sequence reads: CASSQDGHFTDTQYF. The CDR3 DNA is TGCGCCAGCAGCCAAGATGGGCATTTCACAGATACGCAGTATTTT.

V gene TRBV29-1 combines with J gene TRBJ1-1, with D maybe TRBD1 (6 bases). The length of the CDR3 is 14 residues. Trimming left V 6 bases short and J 1 base short, with 15 bases between. Germline V gene lookup returns CDR1 SQVTM and CDR2 ANQGSEA. The CDR3 reads CSVIGGGGNTEAFF. CDR3 bases: TGCAGCGTGATTGGGGGAGGGGGGAACACTGAAGCTTTCTTT.

This clonotype was counted at least ten times. V usage is TRBV6-2 or TRBV6-3 and J usage is TRBJ2-5, with a possible D match to TRBD1 (6 bases). This CDR3 contains 14 residues. Trimming shortened V by 2 bases and J by 4 bases, and 11 bases separated the two germline ends. The germline V gene has CDR1 MNHEY and CDR2 SVGEGT. DNA of the CDR3: TGTGCCAGCAGTTACAAACAGGACAGAGAGACCCAGTACTTC. Its translation: CASSYKQDRETQYF.

The chain combines TRBV4-3 with TRBJ2-1, with 7 bases aligning to TRBD2. Trimming at V came to 0 bases and at J to 7 bases, leaving 12 bases not matched to a gene. CDR1 and CDR2 (germline): LGHNA, YSLEER. The CDR3 sequence is 17 residues long. CDR3 in amino acids: CASSQDRWLAVRNEQFF. CDR3 DNA sequence: TGCGCCAGCAGCCAAGATCGGTGGCTAGCGGTAAGGAATGAGCAGTTCTTC.

This clonotype appeared many times. The J gene is TRBJ2-2, the V gene TRBV27; 10 bases are a match to TRBD2. Germline V gives CDR1 MNHEY, CDR2 SMNVEV (reference sequence). CDR3 length: 15 amino acids. The ends lost 5 bases at V and 3 bases at J; junction bases unmatched: 3. In DNA form, the CDR3 reads TGTGCCAGCAGTCGACTAGCGGGTGACACCGGGGAGCTGTTTTTT. Its protein product is CASSRLAGDTGELFF.

The sample holds many counts of this clonotype. The chain is built from TRBV12-3 or TRBV12-4 and TRBJ2-2; D not resolved. The V gene lost 3 bases and the J gene lost 5 bases, with 4 bases spanning the gap. CDR3 length equals 12 residues. The CDR3 DNA sequence: TGTGCCAGCAGTTTTTTTACCGGGGAGCTGTTTTTT. Encoded protein: CASSFFTGELFF.

This clonotype showed up many times. The rearrangement joins TRBV29-1 to TRBJ2-5; D possibly uses TRBD1 or TRBD2 (5 bases each). CDR3 length: 12 amino acids. Trimming took 4 bases from V and 6 from J, leaving 12 bases between them. Germline CDR1 and CDR2: SQVTM and ANQGSEA. CDR3 in DNA: TGCAGCGTTGCCTCCGGGGCGAAGACCCAGTACTTC. Amino acid sequence: CSVASGAKTQYF.

The chain carries TRBV21-1 and TRBJ2-4; the table's D call, TRBD2, was not checked against the DNA. TRBV21-1 is recorded as a pseudogene. The CDR3 length is 17 residues. The CDR3 sequence: CASSKIYRREGLNMQYF. The CDR3 DNA reads TGTGCCAGCAGCAAAATCTATCGGCGGGAGGGTTTAAACATGCAGTACTTC.

This chain uses TRBV7-9 with TRBJ1-3; D may be TRBD1 (6 bases). This CDR3 contains 15 residues. Germline CDR1 and CDR2: SEHNR and FQNEAQ (reference sequence). V was clipped by 5 bases and J by 2 bases, with 13 bases between them. In DNA form, the CDR3 reads TGTGCCAGCAGCAGCGAGGGGGGTACTGGAAACACCATATATTTT. Amino acid sequence: CASSSEGGTGNTIYF. The full variable domain, completed using reference TRBV7-9 and TRBJ1-3, is DTGVSQNPRHKITKRGQNVTFRCDPISEHNRLYWYRQTLGQGPEFLTYFQNEAQLEKSRLLSDRFSAERPKGSFSTLEIQRTEQGDSAMYLCASSSEGGTGNTIYFGEGSWLTVV.

V usage is TRBV20-1 and J usage is TRBJ2-7; no clear D gene. The CDR3 length is 12 residues. V dropped 1 base and J dropped 2 bases, with 6 bases sitting between them. In germline, CDR1 is DFQATT, CDR2 SNEGSKA (reference sequence). As DNA, the CDR3 is TGCAGTGCTAGAGGGGCACCCTACGAGCAGTACTTC. It translates to CSARGAPYEQYF.

This clonotype has only a few counts. The chain has TRBV5-8 and TRBJ2-5; TRBD2 matches 7 bases. The CDR3 runs to 15 residues. Losses at the gene ends were 3 bases for V and 5 bases for J; bases not matched to a gene: 10. Germline CDR1 SGHTS, CDR2 YDEGEE. CDR3 in amino acids: CASSWRGLTPETQYF. CDR3 nucleotides: TGTGCCAGCAGCTGGCGGGGACTAACCCCCGAGACCCAGTACTTC.

The J gene is TRBJ1-1, the V gene TRBV7-9, with D unclear. Germline V gives CDR1 SEHNR, CDR2 FQNEAQ (reference sequence). This CDR3 contains 13 residues. Trimming took off 2 bases at V and 1 base at J, with 5 bases between the two ends. The CDR3 bases are TGTGCCAGCAGCTTACACTGGAACACTGAAGCTTTCTTT. This sequence encodes CASSLHWNTEAFF.

This clonotype has only one observation. Just one base apart from a much larger clone, this may be a read error. The CDR3 loop is CASSLLAGATDTRYF. CDR3 bases: TGTGCCAGCAGCTTATTAGCGGGGGCCACAGATACGCGGTATTTT. The chain couples TRBV7-2 to TRBJ2-3; 9 bases align to TRBD2. CDR3 length equals 15 residues. CDR1 is SGHTA and CDR2 is FQGNSA in the germline V gene. Using reference TRBV7-2 and TRBJ2-3 for the parts outside the CDR3, the full variable domain is GAGVSQSPSNKVTEKGKDVELRCDPISGHTALYWYRQSLGQGLEFLIYFQGNSAPDKSGLPSDRFSAERTGGSVSTLTIQRTQQEDSAVYLCASSLLAGATDTRYFGPGTRLTVL.

The chain links TRBV7-9 to TRBJ1-2; D might be TRBD1 (5 bases). Per germline, CDR1 SEHNR and CDR2 FQNEAQ (reference sequence). This CDR3 region has 15 residues. Trimming stripped 1 base from V and 12 bases from J, with 21 bases between. The CDR3 spells CASSLGPGTSRENTF. The CDR3 region has the DNA TGTGCCAGCAGCTTAGGGCCCGGGACCAGCCGGGAGAACACCTTC.

This chain links TRBV7-9 with TRBJ2-1; 7 positions match TRBD2. The germline V gene has CDR1 SEHNR and CDR2 FQNEAQ (reference sequence). This CDR3 is 15 amino acids long. J gave up 8 bases and V 5 bases, and 12 bases lay outside the gene matches. The CDR3 DNA reads TGTGCCAGCAGCCCTCCTAGGGCGGCGGGAGATGAGCAGTTCTTC. Protein sequence: CASSPPRAAGDEQFF.

V gene TRBV28 combines with J gene TRBJ2-5; D is possibly TRBD1 or TRBD2 (6 bases each). The CDR3 is made up of 20 amino acids. Trimming took 6 bases from V and 4 from J, leaving 33 bases between them. The V gene's germline CDR1 is MDHEN and CDR2 SYDVKM. The CDR3: CASSYAGTGRRFRLLETQYF. Here the CDR3 DNA reads TGTGCCAGCAGCTACGCGGGAACAGGGAGGAGATTTCGGCTTTTAGAGACCCAGTACTTC.